The text below deals with one T cell receptor (beta chain). Which antigen it targets is not known. One base away there is no much larger clone; base qualities are not given. The library was prepared using the immunoSEQ multiplex PCR assay. For the multiplex PCR, a mixture combining 60 forward primers for TCR Vbeta segments and 13 reverse primers for TCR Jbeta segments was used. A multiplex PCR assay on genomic DNA amplified the CDR3 region of rearranged TCR beta genes. Amplified TCR beta libraries were sequenced as 87-base-pair reads on the Illumina HiSeq System. As for how the authors treated the data: A later analysis tallied 80 million to 95 million unique TCR beta chains across the roughly 610 repertoires, and about 10 million of those chains were shared by two or more donors. To remove PCR and sequencing errors, raw reads were error-corrected and collapsed into unique sequences using a nearest-neighbor algorithm that merged closely related sequences. To assign V, D and J gene segments, CDR3 sequences were aligned to IMGT reference sequences. For a sequence to be retained, a match of at least six nucleotides to both a V gene segment and a J gene segment was required. Rearrangements were classified as productive when the CDR3 lacked stop codons and remained in frame with V and J, and all other rearrangements were classified as non-productive. Following IMGT convention, CDR3 was defined as the stretch from the second conserved V-encoded cysteine up to the conserved J-encoded phenylalanine. Sequences without an unambiguous match to a single V gene segment were excluded from the earlier analysis of over 500 of the donors. In an earlier analysis of a few hundred of the donors, V segments were called functional above 56.7% productive rearrangements and were called segregating when the between-donor standard deviation exceeded 5%. A statistical classification framework was built to diagnose cytomegalovirus status from the catalog of TCR beta chain sequences. V and J gene assignment, in a later analysis, came from comparing TCR nucleotide sequences with IMGT/GENE-DB human TR gene sequences. A later analysis assigned CDR3 sequences and most-parsimonious VDJ recombination scenarios with the TCRdist pipeline. In a later analysis, each TCR beta chain was defined by its CDR3 amino acid sequence together with its V-gene family, and reads without a unique V-gene family were excluded. In a later analysis, approximately 590 highly shared, low-generation-probability nucleotide sequences were removed to address suspected cross-contamination and a sequencing artifact. For each public chain, a later analysis derived a clonal expansion index from normalized ranks of inferred template counts within each repertoire. In a later analysis, generation probabilities were computed with a VDJ recombination model fitted to out-of-frame rearrangements, and the resulting probabilities were checked against IGoR. In a later analysis, hypergeometric tests were used to score TCR-TCR, TCR-HLA and TCR-CMV co-occurrence, with a repertoire-size bias correction applied to TCR pairs. A later analysis estimated false discovery rates by permuting HLA or CMV assignments 20 times. A later analysis grouped co-occurring TCRs with DBSCAN, adding TCRdist sequence similarity when clustering within HLA-allele-positive subsets. Repertoires with fewer than 30,000 or more than 120,000 public chains, plus five repertoires with anomalous nucleotide sharing, were excluded from co-occurrence clustering. This is the immuneACCESS table as TCRdb keeps it, with only in-frame sequences that have V and J called. A part of the clones is gone; compared with another copy, unresolved V genes explain less than half, and the rest is unexplained. V, J and clone size were drawn from that table, and D and trimming were deduced from the DNA. The sample records 150,000 to 200,000 clones, approximately 88% of which are singletons. Together, the top ten hold approximately 1.4% of the sample.

This sample stems from a study of cytomegalovirus exposure and HLA in healthy donors (TCRdb year 2017). Looking at the study overall: An earlier analysis of some 600 of the donors reported over 250 Gb of sequence data and 95 million to 120 million unique TCR beta sequences obtained from 180 million or so T cells. Four to six DR-DQ haplotypes were handled as single units for association and clustering, since linkage in the cohort was strong. Besides the first cohort of roughly 700 subjects, a separate validation cohort made up of 90 to 150 different subjects was used. The study aimed to test whether cataloging public T cell receptors could reveal signatures of past pathogen exposure. In a later genetic analysis, genome-wide SNP genotypes for about three fifths of the 666 donors were used, and that subset was treated as a discovery cohort. To predict cytomegalovirus infection status, the study combined high-throughput TCR immunosequencing, statistical association of individual TCRs with disease status, and machine learning. Typing coverage varied by locus: about 620-630 donors for A, B, C, DRB1 and DQB1; roughly 500 for DQA1; 606 for DPA1; some 470 for DPB1. On average, around 230,000 unique TCR beta nucleotide sequences were sequenced per donor among some 420 genotyped donors of the cohort, with around 19% of those sequences being non-productive. All discovery cohort repertoires had been generated on a single sequencing platform. In a later analysis, previously published TCR beta repertoires from 600 to 850 donors were re-analyzed and high-resolution HLA genotyping was added so that TCR occurrence patterns could be studied. Class I and class II HLA loci were covered by the typing at four-digit resolution. An early release covering over 500 HLA-typed donors comprised about 300 gigabases of sequencing data and tens of millions of unique TCR sequences. Among the roughly 400 genotyped donors, approximately 82% belonged to the genetic ancestry cluster associated with self-reported Caucasian donors. An earlier analysis of roughly 600 of the donors used high-throughput TCR beta sequencing to judge whether each TCR beta V gene segment behaved as functional or pseudogenic. Donor age, sex, ethnicity and CMV serostatus were collected together with the repertoire data. The study used immunosequencing to profile the T cell repertoires of about 670 subjects and linked those repertoires to cytomegalovirus serostatus. Rather than drawing on any new phenotypic data, the later analysis identified candidate immune exposures from TCR beta sequences and the way those sequences occurred across donors. Results and caveats for the whole study, not just this receptor: Because HLA typing was missing for some donors at each locus, association tests included only the typed subset. In a later analysis, several top co-occurrence clusters were reported to appear linked to parvovirus B19, influenza, CMV and Epstein-Barr virus. At a false discovery rate of 0.05, a later analysis linked 15,000 to 20,000 TCR beta sequences to specific HLA alleles. The classifier was reported to diagnose cytomegalovirus status with high specificity and sensitivity in both the original and validation cohorts. A few of the identified cytomegalovirus-associated TCR beta chains were confirmed in vitro to be specific for cytomegalovirus antigens. When HLA alleles, especially DR and DQ, strongly co-occurred, TCR associations were difficult to assign to individual alleles. V-gene and J-gene trimming of TCR beta chains was associated with a missense DCLRE1C variant in a later genetic analysis, and the association was replicated in an independent cohort. Sequencing depth was assumed to be roughly uniform across donors in the presence/absence analyses, though that assumption may not hold. The sequencing pipeline was judged likely to have produced a cluster of highly shared sequence variants as a technical artifact. Linkage disequilibrium might explain the correlated functional status among segregating V segments, but an unknown experimental factor could not be excluded. A later analysis found that most CMV-associated TCR beta chains appeared HLA-restricted, with HLA associations seemingly driven largely by CMV exposure. While some public TCRs were present in many individuals, most TCR sequences turned up only very rarely across donors. The only immune exposure information available for the cohort was CMV serostatus. Only TCR beta chains were sequenced in this cohort, and the absence of alpha or paired-chain data limited detectable features. In a later analysis, the rate of TCR association differed among HLA loci, with DRB1 alleles having the most associated TCRs and HLA-C alleles having the fewest. According to a later genetic analysis, donors in an Asian-associated ancestry cluster had fewer N-insertions in productive TCRs than the approximately 700-donor mean. Because the 87-base-pair reads could not distinguish some IMGT-functional V segments, including TRBV6-2 and TRBV6-3, those segments were excluded. A total of around 150 TCR beta chains were listed by the study as associated with cytomegalovirus. A further reported finding was that TCR beta sequences accurately predicted the HLA-A and HLA-B alleles for most subjects in the first cohort. According to the authors, the approach could potentially be generalized to other disease states and immunological phenotypes. In a later analysis, HLA-associated TCR beta chains were found to be more clonally expanded and to have lower generation probabilities than equally common non-associated chains. Broadly in line with IMGT annotations, most TCR beta V segments showed up in productive rearrangements about 90% or about 30% of the time in an earlier analysis of around 600 of the donors. Because counts were too low, some 17 rarely observed V segments, including chromosome 9 orphons, were excluded from the earlier analysis of 587 of the donors.

The cohort was made up of about 610 healthy bone marrow donors. Cohort members were all nominally healthy when sampled, although unrecorded immune exposures were likely present. The donor was CMV seronegative and was included in the group of hundreds of seronegative cohort members. Every donor gave a peripheral blood sample, and the peripheral blood mononuclear cells from that sample were used for TCR beta sequencing. Genomic DNA extraction from the blood cell samples was performed with the Qiagen DNeasy Blood Extraction Kit. The trim is 3 bases for V and 3 bases for J, with a gap of 11 bases between the germline ends. The CDR1 and CDR2 encoded by the germline V gene are KGHSH and LQKENI. From the cysteine up to the phenylalanine, the CDR3 has a length of 15 residues. Just CDR3 DNA is preserved here, 45 bases in frame from base 1.

The sample taken for sequencing was PBMCs. The TCR was taken from a woman under 30 in good health and CMV-seronegative. The chain is made from TRBV18 and TRBJ2-2, with the D gene too uncertain to name. This receptor carries the CDR3 CASSPVSVDTGELFF. In nucleotide form, the sequence is TGTGCCAGCTCACCCGTATCCGTCGACACCGGGGAGCTGTTTTTT.